This passage covers 29 T cell receptor beta chains from one sample sequenced in a study of T cells in Graves' hyperthyroidism and ophthalmopathy. Amplification of TCR beta CDR3 regions was performed using RNA transcripts as template. The HTBI primer set drove a first-round RT-PCR of the TCR CDR3. TCRdb passed the multiplex PCR reads through MiXCR, listing each CDR3 protein once. The profile shows 370,000 or so distinct CDR3 sequences, 13% of them singletons. Sequencing input: blood. Receptors originate from a man aged 30 to 39 with Graves' hyperthyroidism that later progressed to Graves' ophthalmopathy.

This clonotype was found many times. The chain employs TRBV7-3 and TRBJ2-5, with 9 bases matching TRBD2. CDR1 is SGHTA and CDR2 is FQGTGA in the germline V gene. The CDR3 is 16 amino acids. With 0 bases clipped from V and 2 bases from J, the junction kept 4 bases outside the gene matches. The CDR3 nucleotides are TGTGCCAGCAGCTTAACGCCAGCGGGGGGTCAAGAGACCCAGTACTTC. Translation gives CASSLTPAGGQETQYF.

This clonotype was seen more than once but under ten times. This sequence joins TRBV5-1 and TRBJ2-7; D ambiguous. The V and J ends lost 0 bases and 4 bases respectively, with 17 bases between them. Per germline, CDR1 SGHRS and CDR2 YFSETQ. The CDR3 loop spans 16 amino acids. DNA for the CDR3: TGCGCCAGCAGCTTGGCCCCCCTAGGGAATCAATACGAGCAGTACTTC. The encoded protein is CASSLAPLGNQYEQYF.

This clonotype was detected many times. J is TRBJ1-3 and V is TRBV18, with D hard to call. The germline gives CDR1 KGHSH, CDR2 LQKENI. This CDR3 contains 13 residues. V was clipped by 0 bases and J by 3 bases, with 3 bases between them. The CDR3 coding sequence is TGTGCCAGCTCACCACCGAGTGGAAACACCATATATTTT. It is translated as CASSPPSGNTIYF.

This clonotype was seen many times. V and J are TRBV9 and TRBJ1-3, with unresolved D. CDR3 length: 13 amino acids. V lost 0 bases to trimming and J lost 3 bases, with 4 bases between them. The V gene's germline CDR1 is SGDLS and CDR2 YYNGEE. Here the CDR3 DNA reads TGTGCCAGCAGCGTAGATATTGGAAACACCATATATTTT. This encodes CASSVDIGNTIYF.

Notes on this clonotype: A read error may explain this, as a much larger clone is one base away. The J gene is TRBJ2-1, the V gene TRBV7-9; TRBD1 aligns across 7 bases. The CDR3 is made up of 16 amino acids. Per the germline V gene, CDR1 is SEHNR and CDR2 is FQNEAQ (reference sequence). The CDR3 DNA reads as TGTGCCAGCACCGCCCTGACAGGGAAGTCCTACAATGAGGAGTTCTTC. Its translation: CASTALTGKSYNEEFF.

This chain joins TRBV4-1 and TRBJ1-1; 7 bases agree with TRBD1. This CDR3 has 14 residues. The germline CDR1 and CDR2 sequences are MGHRA and YSYEKL. The V and J ends lost 3 bases and 5 bases, in that order; junction bases with no gene match: 6. The CDR3 bases are TGCGCCAGCAGCCAGGGACAGTATTTGACTGAAGCTTTCTTT. Translation: CASSQGQYLTEAFF.

This clonotype was recorded at least ten times. This chain joins TRBV30 and TRBJ1-1, with D uncertain. The CDR3 contains 12 residues. The V end lost 6 bases, the J end lost 4 bases, and 12 bases lay between the germline ends. The V gene's germline CDR1 is GTSNPN and CDR2 SVGIG (reference sequence). This chain's CDR3 is CACTRYRTEAFF. The CDR3 DNA sequence: TGTGCCTGCACGCGATACCGCACTGAAGCTTTCTTT.

This clonotype was observed many times. J is TRBJ2-3 and V is TRBV11-1; 9 bases agree with TRBD2. The CDR3 is 18 residues long. Germline lookup yields CDR1 SGHAT and CDR2 FQDESV (reference sequence). Losses at the gene ends were 3 bases for V and 5 bases for J; bases not matched to a gene: 15. DNA for the CDR3: TGTGCCAGCAGCTTTGGAGCGGGGGGTCCCTTAAGTGGAGATACGCAGTATTTT. This codes for CASSFGAGGPLSGDTQYF.

This clonotype was observed at least ten times. The chain carries TRBV28 and TRBJ1-1, with D hard to call. The V end was cut by 6 bases, the J end by 7 bases, with 15 bases between. CDR3 length equals 13 residues. Germline loops: CDR1 MDHEN, CDR2 SYDVKM. This CDR3 is CASSPTDGYEAFF. CDR3 in DNA: TGTGCCAGCAGCCCAACCGACGGGTATGAAGCTTTCTTT.

Many counts were recorded for this clonotype. The chain links TRBV6-1 to TRBJ1-5, with D tentatively TRBD1 (6 bases). Trimming shortened V by 5 bases and J by 2 bases, and 16 bases separated the two germline ends. The germline V gene encodes CDR1 MNHNS and CDR2 SASEGT. CDR3 length: 16 residues. The CDR3 loop is CASSSDPGHRNQPQHF. In DNA, the CDR3 is TGTGCCAGCAGTTCAGACCCGGGACACCGCAATCAGCCCCAGCATTTT.

The table lists this clonotype with many counts. This chain links TRBV12-3 or TRBV12-4 with TRBJ1-1, with D unclear. CDR3 length: 12 residues. V was shortened by 1 base and J by 10 bases, with 10 bases between the two germline ends. In DNA, the CDR3 is TGTGCCAGCAGTTTAGGGGATAGGTCAGCTTTCTTT. Encoded protein: CASSLGDRSAFF.

This rearrangement joins TRBV6-1 to TRBJ2-1; D is perhaps TRBD1 or TRBD2 (5 bases each). Germline CDR1 MNHNS, CDR2 SASEGT. The CDR3 loop spans 12 amino acids. The ends were cut back, 10 bases at V and 4 bases at J, with 11 bases in the middle. This CDR3 reads CATRDRYNEQFF. CDR3 DNA: TGTGCCACCAGGGACCGATACAATGAGCAGTTCTTC.

The genes are TRBV29-1 and TRBJ2-1; D tentatively reads TRBD1 or TRBD2 (5 bases each). Germline loops: CDR1 SQVTM, CDR2 ANQGSEA. Deletions cut 5 bases from V and 4 bases from J, with 12 bases between. CDR3 length: 13 residues. In nucleotides, the CDR3 is TGCAGCGTTTTGGGGGATCTTTACAATGAGCAGTTCTTC. Translation: CSVLGDLYNEQFF.

A word on this clonotype: An end of the junction differs from the germline gene, which may be a read error. The chain recombines TRBV7-7 with TRBJ2-5, with 8 bases matching TRBD1. Germline lookup yields CDR1 SSHAT and CDR2 FNYEAQ (reference sequence). The CDR3 has 15 amino acids. CDR3 in amino acids: CASSPGPTGEETQYF. CDR3 nucleotides: TGTGCTAGCAGCCCTGGACCGACAGGGGAAGAGACCCAGTACTTC. Together with reference TRBV7-7 and TRBJ2-5, the CDR3 gives the full variable domain: GAGVSQSPRYKVTKRGQDVTLRCDPISSHATLYWYQQALGQGPEFLTYFNYEAQPDKSGLPSDRFSAERPEGSISTLTIQRTEQRDSAMYRCASSPGPTGEETQYFGPGTRLLVL.

This clonotype was detected many times. V usage is TRBV7-9 and J usage is TRBJ2-3; TRBD1 agrees at 12 bases. The germline gives CDR1 SEHNR, CDR2 FQNEAQ (reference sequence). Germline trimming cut 8 bases from V and 5 bases from J; bases unmatched to any gene: 5. The CDR3 length is 14 residues. CDR3 DNA sequence: TGTGCCAGCCCGGGACAGGGGGCGAGAGATACGCAGTATTTT. Its translation is CASPGQGARDTQYF.

This clonotype was detected ten times or more. A junction end diverges from the germline sequence, so it may reflect a read error. The chain links TRBV6-2 or TRBV6-3 to TRBJ1-1; TRBD1 might be the D (6 bases). Germline loops: CDR1 MNHEY, CDR2 SVGEGT. This CDR3 comprises 17 residues. This CDR3 reads CASSYGRGARGNSEAFF. DNA for the CDR3: TGTGCCAGCAGTTACGGGCGGGGCGCTAGGGGGAACTCTGAAGCTTTCTTT.

The table lists this clonotype with many counts. The chain links TRBV11-2 to TRBJ2-6; possible D gene TRBD2, 6 bases. Deletions cut 3 bases from V and 2 bases from J, with 11 bases between. The CDR3 loop spans 16 amino acids. Germline V CDR1 and CDR2: SGHAT, FQNNGV. The CDR3 here is CASSFPRGAGANVLTF. The CDR3 DNA reads as TGTGCCAGCAGCTTCCCCCGCGGGGCTGGGGCCAACGTCCTGACTTTC. Full variable domain (remainder filled in from reference TRBV11-2 and TRBJ2-6): EAGVAQSPRYKIIEKRQSVAFWCNPISGHATLYWYQQILGQGPKLLIQFQNNGVVDDSQLPKDRFSAERLKGVDSTLKIQPAKLEDSAVYLCASSFPRGAGANVLTFGAGSRLTVL.

This clonotype was detected ten times or more. In DNA, the CDR3 is TGTGCCAGCAGCCTCGGGACCTCGGCCGGGGAGCTGTTTTTT. Protein sequence: CASSLGTSAGELFF. The chain is built from TRBV2 and TRBJ2-2; either TRBD1 or TRBD2 may supply D (5 bases each). The germline CDR1 and CDR2 sequences are SNHLY and FYNNEI. Trimming shortened V by 6 bases and J by 6 bases, and 14 bases separated the two germline ends. This CDR3 spans 14 amino acids.

The V call is TRBV11-2, the J call TRBJ2-7, with 9 positions matching TRBD2. CDR1 is SGHAT, CDR2 FQNNGV, per germline. The junction had 13 bases not matched to a gene; V was cut back by 4 bases and J by 9 bases. CDR3 length: 15 residues. The CDR3 region has the DNA TGTGCCAGCAGCTCGGGACTAGCCGGGCTTAGTGGGCAGTACTTC. It translates to CASSSGLAGLSGQYF. Variable domain in full (rest from reference TRBV11-2 and TRBJ2-7): EAGVAQSPRYKIIEKRQSVAFWCNPISGHATLYWYQQILGQGPKLLIQFQNNGVVDDSQLPKDRFSAERLKGVDSTLKIQPAKLEDSAVYLCASSSGLAGLSGQYFGPGTRLTVT.

This clonotype was counted between two and nine times. The chain has TRBV7-2 and TRBJ2-2, with 10 positions matching TRBD2. V dropped 5 bases and J dropped 0; count of bases not matched to a gene: 6. This CDR3 contains 17 residues. CDR1 is SGHTA, CDR2 FQGNSA, per germline. CDR3 bases: TGTGCCAGCAGCCAATTTAGCGGGGGGTCGAACACCGGGGAGCTGTTTTTT. Protein product: CASSQFSGGSNTGELFF.

This clonotype came up a few times. The rearrangement uses TRBV19 and TRBJ1-4, with D perhaps TRBD1 (5 bases). Per the germline V gene, CDR1 is LNHDA and CDR2 is SQIVND (reference sequence). V was pared by 4 bases and J by 6 bases, with 15 bases between. This CDR3 spans 15 amino acids. CDR3 DNA sequence: TGTGCCAGTAGTACTACGGACGGGGGGGATGAAAAACTGTTTTTT. It specifies CASSTTDGGDEKLFF.

This clonotype was picked up one time. A read error may be the cause here, since a much bigger clone is one base away. This chain uses TRBV4-1 with TRBJ2-5; D not resolved. The CDR3 is 13 residues long. Per germline, CDR1 MGHRA and CDR2 YSYEKL. The CDR3: CASCQERGETQYF. Written as DNA, the CDR3 is TGCGCCAGCTGCCAAGAAAGAGGAGAGACCCAGTACTTC.

This clonotype showed up many times. The chain couples TRBV7-6 to TRBJ1-1; D gene ambiguous. Per germline, CDR1 SGHVS and CDR2 FNYEAQ. This CDR3 comprises 14 residues. V was cut by 5 bases and J by 0 bases, with 10 bases left in between. The CDR3 DNA sequence: TGTGCCAGCAGCCCCGGGAAGGTGAACACTGAAGCTTTCTTT. Encoded protein: CASSPGKVNTEAFF.

Ten or more counts support this clonotype. The chain combines TRBV2 with TRBJ2-3; unclear D gene. The length of the CDR3 is 13 residues. Germline V gene lookup returns CDR1 SNHLY and CDR2 FYNNEI. V lost 5 bases to trimming and J lost 1 base, with 7 bases between them. The CDR3 DNA sequence: TGTGCCAGCAGTCCCGCAGGCACAGATACGCAGTATTTT. Its protein is CASSPAGTDTQYF.

This clonotype has a single count. Possible read error: a much larger clone is one base away. This chain connects TRBV6-2 or TRBV6-3 to TRBJ2-5; TRBD2 aligns across 13 bases. The end of the DNA aligns better with TRBJ2-1, so the J call may be wrong. This CDR3 contains 16 residues. Per germline, CDR1 MNHEY and CDR2 SVGEGT. In nucleotides, the CDR3 is TGTGCCAGCAACTCGGGACTAGCGGGGAACCAAGAGACCCAGTTCTTC. Translated: CASNSGLAGNQETQFF.

Ten or more counts support this clonotype. J is TRBJ1-1 and V is TRBV7-2; perhaps TRBD1 as D (6 bases). The germline V and J ends were trimmed by 4 bases and 3 bases, with 9 bases remaining between them. Per the germline V gene, CDR1 is SGHTA and CDR2 is FQGNSA. The CDR3 covers 13 residues. The CDR3 protein is CASSWRTDTEAFF. CDR3 DNA sequence: TGTGCCAGCAGCTGGCGGACAGACACTGAAGCTTTCTTT. Based on the CDR3 plus reference TRBV7-2 and TRBJ1-1, the full variable domain is GAGVSQSPSNKVTEKGKDVELRCDPISGHTALYWYRQSLGQGLEFLIYFQGNSAPDKSGLPSDRFSAERTGGSVSTLTIQRTQQEDSAVYLCASSWRTDTEAFFGQGTRLTVV.

This clonotype was found many times. The chain employs TRBV7-9 and TRBJ2-7; D gene uncertain. CDR1 is SEHNR, CDR2 FQNEAQ, per germline (reference sequence). V was cut by 1 base and J by 5 bases, with 3 bases left in between. The CDR3 totals 11 residues. CDR3 nucleotide sequence: TGTGCCAGCAGCTTAGATAACGAGCAGTACTTC. This encodes CASSLDNEQYF.

This chain joins TRBV5-1 and TRBJ2-6, with a tentative D call TRBD1 (6 bases). The CDR3 covers 16 residues. Between the trimmed V and J ends, which lost 4 bases and 0 bases, there was a span of 11 bases. Germline V gene lookup returns CDR1 SGHRS and CDR2 YFSETQ. The CDR3 loop reads CASSIDRPSGANVLTF. CDR3 coding DNA: TGCGCCAGCAGCATCGACAGGCCCTCTGGGGCCAACGTCCTGACTTTC.

This clonotype was counted between two and nine times. V and J are TRBV20-1 and TRBJ2-7, with unresolved D. This CDR3 is built from 11 residues. V was pared by 6 bases and J by 3 bases, with 9 bases between. Germline CDR1 is DFQATT and CDR2 is SNEGSKA (reference sequence). CDR3 sequence: CSAKRNYEQYF. CDR3 in DNA: TGCAGTGCCAAGAGAAACTACGAGCAGTACTTC.